This T cell receptor beta chain was retrieved from a study of T cells in Graves' hyperthyroidism and ophthalmopathy. Germline CDR1 and CDR2: SGHNT and YYREEE (reference sequence). V was shortened by 3 bases and J by 0 bases, with 15 bases between the two germline ends. The CDR3 totals 16 residues. Template material for amplifying TCR beta CDR3 regions consisted of RNA transcripts. TCR CDR3 underwent first-round RT-PCR with the HTBI primer set. TCRdb re-called the multiplex PCR reads with MiXCR, one entry per CDR3 protein. In the table there are around 700,000 distinct CDR3 sequences, roughly 32% of which are singletons.

The J gene is TRBJ2-5, the V gene TRBV5-4; weak D call: TRBD2 (6 bases). The sequencing input was blood. This clonotype originated in a woman between 35 and 50 years old with Graves' hyperthyroidism. CDR3 protein: CASSSQGLKNQETQYF. In nucleotides, the CDR3 is TGTGCCAGCAGCTCCCAGGGACTGAAAAACCAAGAGACCCAGTACTTC.